This T cell receptor beta chain is drawn from a study of shared clonotypes between healthy human individuals. Trimming cost V 2 bases and J 3 bases, with 7 bases left between them. Per germline, CDR1 SQVTM and CDR2 ANQGSEA. The CDR3 sequence is 13 residues long. Positive CCR7 selection of CD45RO-negative cells yielded the naive CD8 cells, and terminally differentiated effector memory CD45RA+ cells were excluded. Whole-study results and caveats: Generally, naive subsets (rather than memory subsets) showed larger estimated richness.

On this clone: Its antigen is not identified.

Genomic DNA from each subset was divided evenly over several immunoSEQ plates. The data were produced by immunoSEQ multiplex PCR, yet TCRdb's version contains in-frame clones alone and is incomplete. The repertoire holds about 1.9 million clones, with around 93% as singletons. The sequencing input was naive CD8+ T cells from PBMCs. V gene TRBV29-1 combines with J gene TRBJ2-2; no clear D gene. This receptor was taken from a man in his late teens or twenties in good health. Some clones in this sample may be carry-over from other donors' samples. The CDR3 region is CSVEWADTGELFF. The CDR3 region has the DNA TGCAGCGTTGAATGGGCAGACACCGGGGAGCTGTTTTTT.